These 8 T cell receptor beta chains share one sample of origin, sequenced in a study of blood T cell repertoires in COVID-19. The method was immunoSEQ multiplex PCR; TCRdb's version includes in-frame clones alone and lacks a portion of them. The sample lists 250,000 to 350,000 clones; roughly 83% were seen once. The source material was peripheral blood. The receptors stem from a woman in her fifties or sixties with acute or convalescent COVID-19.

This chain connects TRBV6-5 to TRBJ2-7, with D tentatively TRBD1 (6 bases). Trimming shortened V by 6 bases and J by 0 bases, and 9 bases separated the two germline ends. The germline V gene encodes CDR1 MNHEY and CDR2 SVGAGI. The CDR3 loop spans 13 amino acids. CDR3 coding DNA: TGTGCCAGCAGGAGGACAGACTCCTACGAGCAGTACTTC. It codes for CASRRTDSYEQYF.

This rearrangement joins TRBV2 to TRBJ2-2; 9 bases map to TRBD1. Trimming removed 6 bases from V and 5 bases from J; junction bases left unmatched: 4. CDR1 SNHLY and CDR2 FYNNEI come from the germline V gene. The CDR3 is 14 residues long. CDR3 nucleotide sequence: TGTGCCAGCAGAGACAGGGGGTGGACCGGGGAGCTGTTTTTT. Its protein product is CASRDRGWTGELFF.

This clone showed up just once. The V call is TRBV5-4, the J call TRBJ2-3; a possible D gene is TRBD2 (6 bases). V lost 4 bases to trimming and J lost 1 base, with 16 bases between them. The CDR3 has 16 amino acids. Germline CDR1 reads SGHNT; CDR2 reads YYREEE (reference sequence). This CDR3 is CASSTSKRRGTDTQYF. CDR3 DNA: TGTGCCAGCAGCACGTCTAAGCGGAGGGGCACAGATACGCAGTATTTT.

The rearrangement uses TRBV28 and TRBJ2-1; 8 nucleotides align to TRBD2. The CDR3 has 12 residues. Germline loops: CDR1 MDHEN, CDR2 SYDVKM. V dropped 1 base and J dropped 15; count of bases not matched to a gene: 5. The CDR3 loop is CASSLFQRETFF. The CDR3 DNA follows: TGTGCCAGCAGTTTATTCCAGCGGGAGACGTTCTTC.

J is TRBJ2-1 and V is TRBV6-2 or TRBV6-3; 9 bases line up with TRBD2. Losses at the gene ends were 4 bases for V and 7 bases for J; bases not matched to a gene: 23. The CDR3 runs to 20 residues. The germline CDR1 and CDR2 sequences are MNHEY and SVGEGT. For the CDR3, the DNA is TGTGCCAGCAGTTCACCAGGCCCACGCCGGATAGCGGGAGCATGGAATGAGCAGTTCTTC. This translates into CASSSPGPRRIAGAWNEQFF.

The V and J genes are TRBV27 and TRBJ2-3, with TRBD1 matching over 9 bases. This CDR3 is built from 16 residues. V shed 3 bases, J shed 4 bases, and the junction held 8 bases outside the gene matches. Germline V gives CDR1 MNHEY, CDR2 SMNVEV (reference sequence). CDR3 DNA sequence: TGTGCCAGCAGTTTTCTCACAGGGGGCGGAGCAGATACGCAGTATTTT. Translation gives CASSFLTGGGADTQYF.

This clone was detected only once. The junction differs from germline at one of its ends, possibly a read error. The CDR3 nucleotides read TGTGCTAGCAGCCGGGGGGGAGGCACAGATACGCAGTATTTT. Amino acids: CASSRGGGTDTQYF. The genes are TRBV7-7 and TRBJ2-3; 8 bases match TRBD2. CDR1 and CDR2 (germline): SSHAT, FNYEAQ (reference sequence). The CDR3 has 14 residues.

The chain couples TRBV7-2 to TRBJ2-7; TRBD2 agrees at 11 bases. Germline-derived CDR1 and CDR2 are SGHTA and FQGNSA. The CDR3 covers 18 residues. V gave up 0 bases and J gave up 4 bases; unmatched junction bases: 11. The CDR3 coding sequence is TGTGCCAGCAGCTTAGCGCGGGTCCTTAGCGGGAGGGGGTACGAGCAGTACTTC. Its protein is CASSLARVLSGRGYEQYF.